Listed below are T cell receptor beta chains from one sample, sequenced in a study of tumor-infiltrating lymphocytes in primary liver carcinoma. One entry per CDR3 protein, called by TCRdb with MiXCR from the multiplex PCR reads. The sample has more than 50,000 distinct CDR3 sequences, 60% to 75% seen once. The sequenced sample was liver tumor tissue from sampling region 2. All receptors derive from a man in his forties or fifties with primary liver carcinoma and hepatitis B virus infection. CDR3s include the opening cysteine and the closing phenylalanine or tryptophan. A D gene is named only where the DNA matches it firmly. Rows give clone size only sometimes, using once, few, many, or a class for an expanded clone.

TRBD1,TRBJ2-7,TRBV29-1,-,CNLEDLGQGHEQYF,TGCAACCTTGAAGATCTCGGACAGGGGCACGAGCAGTACTTC
-,TRBJ2-3,TRBV11-2,-,CGSSLDVVGLTDMQYF,TGTGGCAGCAGCTTAGATGTGGTGGGCCTCACAGATATGCAGTATTTT
-,TRBJ1-3,TRBV7-9,many,CASSPPSSGNTIYF,TGTGCCAGCAGCCCGCCCAGCTCTGGAAACACCATATATTTT
-,TRBJ2-7,TRBV6-5,once,CASSRHGTTEQYF,TGTGCCAGCAGCCGACACGGGACCACCGAACAGTACTTC
TRBD1,TRBJ2-2,TRBV11-3,-,CACSSGQVDIGELFF,TGTGCCTGCAGCTCAGGACAGGTTGACATCGGGGAGCTGTTTTTT
TRBD2,TRBJ2-1,TRBV4-1,few,CVSSKRAGLAGDEQFF,TGCGTCAGTAGCAAGAGGGCGGGACTAGCCGGGGATGAGCAGTTCTTC
-,TRBJ2-7,TRBV6-6,-,CISRRESDYEQYF,TGTATCAGCAGACGAGAAAGTGATTACGAGCAGTACTTC
TRBD1,TRBJ2-7,TRBV10-3,-,CVISALPPGQGFGKQYF,TGTGTCATCAGTGCCCTTCCCCCGGGACAGGGGTTCGGAAAGCAGTACTTC
-,TRBJ1-2,TRBV6-6,-,CASFSSRCNSGFDYYGYTF,TGTGCCAGCTTCTCCTCGCGGTGCAACTCCGGCTTCGATTACTATGGCTACACCTTC
-,TRBJ2-7,TRBV11-1,-,CANSLEATVFYEQYF,TGTGCCAACAGCTTAGAGGCGACCGTATTCTACGAGCAGTACTTC
TRBD2,TRBJ2-2,TRBV11-2,-,CASSRASGISGELFF,TGTGCCAGCAGCCGGGCGAGCGGGATATCCGGGGAGCTGTTTTTT
-,TRBJ1-1,TRBV6-1,-,CASRNRLTEAFF,TGCGCCAGCAGAAACAGGTTGACTGAAGCTTTCTTT
-,TRBJ2-1,TRBV4-2,-,CACSQEPEGSEQFF,TGTGCCTGCAGCCAAGAACCCGAGGGAAGTGAGCAGTTCTTC
-,TRBJ2-7,TRBV7-9,once,CASSLTYKQYF,TGTGCCAGCTCCCTGACGTACAAGCAGTACTTT
-,TRBJ2-3,TRBV6-6,-,CASSCAWNTDTQYF,TGTGCCAGCAGTTGCGCGTGGAACACAGATACGCAGTATTTT
-,TRBJ2-7,TRBV11-2,-,CANSLTDTVYEHYF,TGTGCCAACAGCTTAACTGACACTGTCTACGAGCACTACTTC
-,TRBJ2-5,TRBV2,once,CACVSSRGRGRETQYF,TGTGCCTGCGTCTCTTCCCGGGGGCGGGGTCGAGAGACCCAGTACTTC
-,TRBJ1-1,TRBV20-1,-,CSARDGNAEAFF,TGCAGTGCTAGAGACGGGAACGCTGAAGCTTTCTTT
TRBD2,TRBJ2-7,TRBV12-3/TRBV12-4,-,CASSDLLAGSYEQYF,TGTGCCAGCAGCGATCTATTAGCGGGCTCCTACGAGCAGTACTTC
-,TRBJ2-1,TRBV11-2,few,CASSHMGHSSRKGEQFF,TGTGCCAGCAGCCATATGGGACATTCAAGCAGGAAAGGTGAGCAGTTCTTC
-,TRBJ1-1,TRBV5-5,-,CAGSGRETEAFF,TGTGCCGGCAGCGGGAGGGAGACTGAAGCTTTCTTT
TRBD1,TRBJ1-2,TRBV7-9,-,CTSSLLQGTILRSRYTF,TGTACCAGCAGCTTACTACAGGGGACGATATTGAGGTCTCGCTACACCTTC
-,TRBJ2-7,TRBV5-6,-,CAGSLGHIRNEKYF,TGTGCCGGCAGCTTGGGGCACATAAGGAACGAGAAGTACTTC
TRBD1,TRBJ2-2,TRBV2,-,CASSRDRGSLTGELFF,TGTGCCAGCAGCCGCGACAGGGGGTCGTTGACCGGGGAGCTGTTTTTT
TRBD2,TRBJ2-7,TRBV11-2,-,CASSLDIGLAMSEQYF,TGTGCCAGCAGCTTGGATATCGGACTAGCCATGAGTGAACAGTACTTC
TRBD2,TRBJ2-7,TRBV12-3/TRBV12-4,-,CASSPAGGGRDKQYF,TGTGCCAGCAGCCCAGCGGGAGGGGGGAGAGACAAGCAGTACTTC
TRBD1,TRBJ2-3,TRBV4-2,once,CATSLMGTGGTVTQYF,TGTGCCACCAGCCTCATGGGGACAGGGGGTACAGTTACGCAGTATTTT
-,TRBJ1-4,TRBV13,-,CASKGSTAGRLFF,TGTGCCAGCAAGGGGTCTACGGCGGGAAGACTATTTTTT
TRBD2,TRBJ2-5,TRBV12-3/TRBV12-4,few,CVSSSGTSAFF,TGTGTCAGCAGTTCGGGGACTAGTGCCTTCTTC
-,TRBJ2-3,TRBV14,-,CANSQDLPGDWDTLYF,TGTGCCAACAGCCAAGATCTACCGGGAGACTGGGATACGCTGTATTTT
TRBD1,TRBJ2-7,TRBV2,-,CASNLDRGLTYKQYF,TGTGCCAGCAATTTGGACAGGGGGCTTACCTACAAGCAGTACTTC
-,TRBJ1-4,TRBV11-2,-,CASSLEIGNEKQFF,TGTGCCAGCAGCTTAGAGATTGGGAACGAAAAACAGTTTTTT
-,TRBJ2-7,TRBV11-2,-,CASTLDLGTPCSYEQYF,TGTGCCAGCACCTTAGACCTCGGGACACCCTGCTCCTACGAGCAGTACTTC
-,TRBJ2-2,TRBV6-5,-,CANSYWASTRELFF,TGTGCCAACAGTTACTGGGCATCCACCCGGGAGCTGTTTTTT
-,TRBJ2-7,TRBV29-1,-,CSVARRGATYEQYF,TGCAGCGTAGCCAGACGGGGGGCAACCTATGAGCAGTACTTC
-,TRBJ2-5,TRBV11-2,few,CASSLMGDSQYF,TGTGCCAGCAGCCTAATGGGAGACAGCCAGTACTTC
-,TRBJ2-7,TRBV29-1,once,CSIGVRGEQYF,TGCAGCATTGGAGTCCGGGGCGAGCAGTACTTC
TRBD2,TRBJ2-7,TRBV6-2/TRBV6-3,-,CVSSYSRESYEQYF,TGTGTCAGCAGTTACTCGCGGGAGTCCTACGAACAGTACTTC
-,TRBJ2-3,TRBV4-1,-,CASCPRGTDAQYF,TGCGCCAGCTGCCCGCGGGGCACAGATGCGCAGTATTTT
-,TRBJ2-3,TRBV11-2,large,CASSPGSPSDTQYF,TGTGCCAGCAGCCCGGGCTCCCCGTCAGATACGCAGTATTTT
-,TRBJ2-7,TRBV29-1,-,CSASRTVYDEQYF,TGCAGCGCAAGTCGGACAGTCTATGACGAGCAGTACTTC
-,TRBJ2-3,TRBV30,many,CAWSVGGGEDTQYF,TGTGCCTGGAGTGTTGGAGGGGGGGAAGATACGCAGTATTTT
-,TRBJ2-5,TRBV11-2,-,CASSSSSGDGETQYF,TGTGCCAGCAGCTCAAGTTCCGGGGACGGGGAGACCCAGTACTTC
-,TRBJ2-7,TRBV4-2,-,CVSNPDTYEQYF,TGTGTCAGCAACCCGGACACCTACGAGCAGTACTTC
-,TRBJ1-6,TRBV11-2,-,CASSLGGANSPLHF,TGTGCCAGCAGCTTAGGGGGAGCGAATTCACCCCTCCACTTT
TRBD1,TRBJ1-4,TRBV14,-,CGSSQGGQGHEKPFF,TGTGGCAGCAGCCAAGGAGGACAGGGTCATGAAAAACCGTTTTTT
-,TRBJ2-2,TRBV7-2,-,CANSFDGVNTGELFF,TGTGCCAACAGCTTCGACGGGGTGAACACCGGGGAGCTGTTTTTT
-,TRBJ2-7,TRBV7-8,once,CASSLALPYERYF,TGTGCCAGCAGCTTAGCCCTCCCCTACGAGCGGTACTTC
-,TRBJ2-7,TRBV6-5,few,CASNYRLSYKQYF,TGTGCCAGCAATTACAGACTTTCCTACAAGCAGTACTTC